This passage covers 25 T cell receptor beta chains from one sample sequenced in a study of control samples from healthy donors and cancer patients (dated by TCRdb to the early 2020s). Receptor amplification or capture employed the immunoSEQ multiplex PCR assay. TCRdb limited this immuneACCESS table to in-frame rearrangements with V and J called. A share of clones is missing; checked studies link under half to unresolved V genes, and the rest is unexplained. Here the sample has over 150,000 clones; 94% occur a single time. The ten largest clones capture less than 15% of the sample. The specimen sequenced was PBMCs. Every receptor here comes from a man in his fifties or sixties with colorectal cancer.

CDR3 in amino acids: CASSANRGQDIQYF. The CDR3 nucleotides read TGCGCCAGCAGCGCAAACAGGGGGCAGGACATTCAGTACTTC. The chain couples TRBV5-1 to TRBJ2-4; TRBD1 matches at 9 bases. The CDR3 consists of 14 residues. The J segment lost 8 bases and the V segment lost 4 bases, leaving 7 bases of the junction unmatched. The germline V gene has CDR1 SGHRS and CDR2 YFSETQ.

J is TRBJ2-3 and V is TRBV3-1 (or the pseudogene TRBV3-2), with 10 bases identical to TRBD2. The germline CDR1 and CDR2 sequences are LGHDT and YNNKEL (reference sequence). This CDR3 spans 17 amino acids. V was clipped by 0 bases and J by 3 bases; unmatched bases: 6. The CDR3 spells CASSQDRSGGATDTQYF. CDR3 in DNA: TGTGCCAGCAGCCAAGATCGGAGCGGGGGGGCTACAGATACGCAGTATTTT.

The rearrangement uses TRBV7-9 and TRBJ1-2; D gene unclear. The CDR3 spans 16 residues. Germline V gene data show CDR1 as SEHNR and CDR2 as FQNEAQ (reference sequence). The V end lost 4 bases, the J end lost 6 bases, and 21 bases lay between the germline ends. Here the CDR3 DNA reads TGTGCCAGCAGCTCTGCCACCGGCAGATTTGTACATGGCTACACCTTC. Residues: CASSSATGRFVHGYTF.

The J gene is TRBJ1-1, the V gene TRBV6-4; 7 bases map to TRBD1. J gave up 4 bases and V 4 bases, and 12 bases lay outside the gene matches. CDR1 and CDR2 from the germline V gene are MRHNA and SNTAGT. This CDR3 comprises 16 residues. This CDR3 is CASSAVAGGGGTEAFF. CDR3 in DNA: TGTGCCAGCAGTGCAGTAGCAGGGGGAGGAGGCACTGAAGCTTTCTTT.

This chain uses TRBV24-1 with TRBJ2-7; 8 positions match TRBD1. The CDR3 is made up of 13 amino acids. The V and J ends lost 4 bases and 9 bases, in that order; junction bases with no gene match: 7. Germline CDR1 and CDR2: KGHDR and SFDVKD. DNA of the CDR3: TGTGCCACCAGTGACCCCTGGACAGGGCGGCAGTACTTC. Residues: CATSDPWTGRQYF.

The J gene is TRBJ1-6, the V gene TRBV9; a possible D gene is TRBD1 (5 bases). CDR1 SGDLS and CDR2 YYNGEE come from the germline V gene. Trimming removed 0 bases at V and 6 bases at J, with 16 bases between. This CDR3 comprises 17 residues. CDR3 amino acids: CASSVGAGVLGNSPLHF. CDR3 nucleotide sequence: TGTGCCAGCAGCGTAGGAGCGGGGGTTCTGGGTAATTCACCCCTCCACTTT.

The chain links TRBV5-1 to TRBJ1-1; 7 bases map to TRBD1. This CDR3 is built from 14 residues. Trimming cost V 4 bases and J 6 bases; bases outside gene matches: 9. Germline V lookup: CDR1 SGHRS, CDR2 YFSETQ. As DNA, the CDR3 is TGCGCCAGCAGCGGTACAGGGGATCGCGCTGAAGCTTTCTTT. Its translation is CASSGTGDRAEAFF.

This sequence joins TRBV7-9 and TRBJ1-3; D gene uncertain. Trimming shortened V by 11 bases and J by 4 bases, and 12 bases separated the two germline ends. This CDR3 contains 12 residues. Germline V gene lookup returns CDR1 SEHNR and CDR2 FQNEAQ (reference sequence). The CDR3 nucleotides are TGTGCCCACTCCGCGGAAGGAAACACCATATATTTT. The encoded protein is CAHSAEGNTIYF.

In its sample, this clone was seen once. The chain carries TRBV9 and TRBJ1-3; D gene ambiguous. Germline assignment: CDR1 SGDLS and CDR2 YYNGEE. The CDR3 has 13 amino acids. V was cut by 3 bases and J by 4 bases, with 8 bases left in between. CDR3 loop: CASSARTGNTIYF. In DNA, the CDR3 is TGTGCCAGCAGCGCCCGGACCGGAAACACCATATATTTT.

The chain links TRBV18 to TRBJ1-1; the D gene is possibly TRBD1 (5 bases). This CDR3 is built from 16 residues. From germline, CDR1 is KGHSH and CDR2 LQKENI. V dropped 0 bases and J dropped 1 base, with 12 bases sitting between them. DNA of the CDR3: TGTGCCAGCTCACCACCGGTAGGGACGGGGAACACTGAAGCTTTCTTT. Translating gives CASSPPVGTGNTEAFF.

The V gene is TRBV19, the J gene TRBJ1-1; D remains unclear. V lost 2 bases and J lost 0, with 10 bases in between. Germline CDR1 and CDR2: LNHDA and SQIVND (reference sequence). This CDR3 is 15 amino acids long. The CDR3 DNA reads TGTGCCAGTAGTATACAGGAGGAGATGAACACTGAAGCTTTCTTT. Translated, it gives CASSIQEEMNTEAFF.

The V and J genes are TRBV5-1 and TRBJ1-5; D gene unclear. The CDR3 covers 14 residues. Germline CDR1 reads SGHRS; CDR2 reads YFSETQ. Trimming removed 0 bases from V and 3 bases from J, with 7 bases in between. The CDR3: CASSLEGINQPQHF. The DNA of the CDR3 is TGCGCCAGCAGCTTGGAGGGAATCAATCAGCCCCAGCATTTT.

This sequence joins TRBV12-3 or TRBV12-4 and TRBJ2-1; D is tentatively TRBD1 or TRBD2 (5 bases each). The V end was cut by 7 bases, the J end by 10 bases, with 17 bases between. This CDR3 region has 13 residues. In DNA, the CDR3 is TGTGCCAGCACCGATCTTCTTGGGGGAGAGCAGTTCTTC. Translation gives CASTDLLGGEQFF.

This chain joins TRBV6-2 or TRBV6-3 and TRBJ2-7; D is possibly TRBD1 (6 bases). CDR1 MNHEY and CDR2 SVGEGT come from the germline V gene. Trimming pared 6 bases from V and 4 bases from J, leaving 10 bases between. The CDR3 totals 12 residues. This CDR3 reads CASSLDRYEQYF. CDR3 coding DNA: TGTGCCAGCAGCCTAGACAGGTACGAGCAGTACTTC.

The chain is built from TRBV29-1 and TRBJ2-1, with 7 positions matching TRBD1. From germline, CDR1 is SQVTM and CDR2 ANQGSEA. This CDR3 region has 13 residues. The trim removed 7 bases at V and 6 bases at J, leaving 9 bases unmatched. The CDR3 region has the DNA TGCAGCGGAAGACAGGGTAGAGGCAATGAGCAGTTCTTC. Translation gives CSGRQGRGNEQFF.

V gene TRBV5-1 combines with J gene TRBJ1-6; no reliable D call. The CDR3 covers 15 residues. V was cut by 0 bases and J by 9 bases, with 13 bases left in between. Germline V gene data show CDR1 as SGHRS and CDR2 as YFSETQ. CDR3 region: CASSLGPIVGSPLHF. The CDR3 nucleotides are TGCGCCAGCAGCTTGGGCCCGATAGTTGGTTCACCCCTCCACTTT.

V usage is TRBV18 and J usage is TRBJ1-4; a possible D gene is TRBD1 (5 bases). The V end was cut by 3 bases, the J end by 3 bases, with 11 bases between. Germline V gene sequence: CDR1 KGHSH, CDR2 LQKENI. The CDR3 is 15 residues long. The CDR3 sequence: CASSPQGESNEKLFF. The CDR3 DNA sequence: TGTGCCAGCTCACCCCAGGGAGAGTCTAATGAAAAACTGTTTTTT.

DNA of the CDR3: TGTGCCAGCAGCCAAGATGGGGGCAGCTCCTACAATGAGCAGTTCTTC. It is translated as CASSQDGGSSYNEQFF. The chain joins TRBV14 to TRBJ2-1, with D possibly matching TRBD1 (6 bases). The V and J ends lost 0 bases and 0 bases respectively, with 9 bases between them. This CDR3 contains 16 residues. CDR1 and CDR2 from the germline V gene are SGHDN and FVKESK.

This chain connects TRBV5-4 to TRBJ2-1; 7 bases match TRBD1. The V gene end was trimmed by 1 base and the J gene end by 3 bases; junction bases not matched to a gene: 4. Germline assignment: CDR1 SGHNT and CDR2 YYREEE (reference sequence). The CDR3 sequence is 15 residues long. For the CDR3, the DNA is TGTGCCAGCAGCTTGCCCGGGACAGTCTACAATGAGCAGTTCTTC. It specifies CASSLPGTVYNEQFF.

V is TRBV7-6 and J is TRBJ2-2; possible D gene TRBD1, 5 bases. Trimming took off 6 bases at V and 1 base at J, with 9 bases between the two ends. The germline V gene encodes CDR1 SGHVS and CDR2 FNYEAQ. This CDR3 contains 14 residues. The CDR3 region is CASSGHQNTGELFF. The CDR3 DNA is TGTGCCAGCAGTGGACACCAGAACACCGGGGAGCTGTTTTTT.

The V gene is TRBV18, the J gene TRBJ2-5; D possibly uses TRBD1 or TRBD2 (5 bases each). The ends were cut back, 4 bases at V and 2 bases at J, with 14 bases in the middle. The CDR3 runs to 15 residues. CDR1 is KGHSH, CDR2 LQKENI, per germline. This chain's CDR3 is CASSRNKGPQETQYF. CDR3 coding DNA: TGTGCCAGCTCACGCAATAAGGGACCTCAAGAGACCCAGTACTTC.

V and J are TRBV4-2 and TRBJ2-7; weak D call: TRBD2 (6 bases). The CDR3 loop spans 15 amino acids. Germline V gene sequence: CDR1 LGHNA, CDR2 YNFKEQ. V lost 0 bases and J lost 0, with 9 bases in between. As DNA, the CDR3 is TGTGCCAGCAGCCAAGAGGGGCGGGGCTCCTACGAGCAGTACTTC. Its translation: CASSQEGRGSYEQYF.

The V and J genes are TRBV19 and TRBJ1-5; no clear D gene. Germline-derived CDR1 and CDR2 are LNHDA and SQIVND (reference sequence). CDR3 length: 19 residues. V lost 4 bases and J 0 bases, leaving 22 bases between the germline ends. The CDR3 spells CASSNAQVFAGFSNQPQHF. The CDR3 DNA reads TGTGCCAGTAGTAACGCTCAGGTCTTTGCGGGGTTTAGCAATCAGCCCCAGCATTTT.

This sequence joins TRBV9 and TRBJ2-2; D remains ambiguous. Germline loops: CDR1 SGDLS, CDR2 YYNGEE. This CDR3 is 15 amino acids long. V was pared by 6 bases and J by 3 bases, with 15 bases between. The DNA for the CDR3 is TGTGCCAGCACCGATCGGGCCTGGTACACCGGGGAGCTGTTTTTT. It encodes CASTDRAWYTGELFF.

This clone appeared once. The chain employs TRBV5-1 and TRBJ2-6; D is perhaps TRBD1 (6 bases). Trimming removed 4 bases from V and 0 bases from J, with 14 bases in between. CDR1 is SGHRS, CDR2 YFSETQ, per germline. The CDR3 runs 17 residues. The CDR3 DNA sequence: TGCGCCAGCAGCCCGCAAGGACAGAGCTCTGGGGCCAACGTCCTGACTTTC. Its translation: CASSPQGQSSGANVLTF.